This T cell receptor (beta chain) was sequenced during a study of shared clonotypes between healthy human individuals. Whole-study findings and limits: Lower generation probabilities were found for non-shared clonotypes than for those shared by all four donors.

Produced via immunoSEQ multiplex PCR; TCRdb's table is partial and in-frame only. The sample holds some 350,000 clones, around 74% seen once. On this clone: Its matching antigen is unknown.

The TCR originated in a man under 40 in good health. The sample consisted of memory CD4+ T cells sorted from blood. Sample subset: CD45RA-negative fraction.

CDR3 sequence: CASSLNRGNEQYF. CDR3 sequence (DNA): TGTGCCAGCAGTTTAAACAGGGGCAACGAGCAGTACTTC. The chain is built from TRBV6-1 and TRBJ2-7, with 7 bases aligning to TRBD1. Germline lookup yields CDR1 MNHNS and CDR2 SASEGT. The ends lost 5 bases at V and 5 bases at J; junction bases unmatched: 6. This CDR3 region has 13 residues.